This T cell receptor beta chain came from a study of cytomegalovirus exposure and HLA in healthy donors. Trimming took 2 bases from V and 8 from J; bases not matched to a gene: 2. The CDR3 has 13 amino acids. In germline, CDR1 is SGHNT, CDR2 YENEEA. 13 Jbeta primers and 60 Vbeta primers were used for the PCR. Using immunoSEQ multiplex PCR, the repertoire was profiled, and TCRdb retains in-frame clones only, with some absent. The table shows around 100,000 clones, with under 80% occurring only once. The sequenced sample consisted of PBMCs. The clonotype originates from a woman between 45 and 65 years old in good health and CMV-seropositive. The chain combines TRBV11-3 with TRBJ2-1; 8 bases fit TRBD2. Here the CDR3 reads CASSLRGGYEQFF. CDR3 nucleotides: TGTGCCAGCAGCTTACGGGGGGGCTATGAGCAGTTCTTC.